A selection of T cell receptor beta chains follows, all from one sample in a study of blood T cell repertoires in COVID-19. Profiled with immunoSEQ multiplex PCR; TCRdb holds only in-frame clones, not every one. The data contain more than 85,000 clones, about four fifths of them singletons. The sample taken for sequencing was peripheral blood. The receptors here all came from a woman of 80 years or more with acute or convalescent COVID-19. Each CDR3 is given with its conserved first and last residue. The order of the fields is D gene, clone size, V gene, J gene, CDR3 DNA, CDR3 protein. A D gene is named only where the DNA matches it firmly. Only some rows state a clone size, as once, few, many or a class for expanded clones.

D: .; size: .; V: TRBV15; J: TRBJ1-4; DNA: TGTGCCACCAGCAGAGCGGGCAGGGTAGGAGAAAAACTGTTTTTT; CDR3: CATSRAGRVGEKLFF
D: .; size: .; V: TRBV7-9; J: TRBJ2-1; DNA: TGTGCCAGCAGCACCCAAGGAGACAATGAGCAGTTCTTC; CDR3: CASSTQGDNEQFF
D: TRBD1; size: .; V: TRBV5-1; J: TRBJ1-3; DNA: TGCGCCAGCAGCTTGACAGGGGAAGCCGGAAACACCATATATTTT; CDR3: CASSLTGEAGNTIYF
D: TRBD1; size: .; V: TRBV24-1; J: TRBJ2-1; DNA: TGTGCCACCAGTGACCCCGGGACAGGGGAATACAATGAGCAGTTCTTC; CDR3: CATSDPGTGEYNEQFF
D: .; size: once; V: TRBV18; J: TRBJ2-5; DNA: TGTGCCAGCTCGCTAGAGGTGGAGACCCAGTACTTC; CDR3: CASSLEVETQYF
D: TRBD1; size: .; V: TRBV3-1/TRBV3-2; J: TRBJ2-6; DNA: TGTGCCAGCAGTTTTGGACAGGCTGGGGCCAACGTCCTGACTTTC; CDR3: CASSFGQAGANVLTF
D: .; size: .; V: TRBV18; J: TRBJ1-3; DNA: TGTGCCAGCTCCTTGACAGATGCTGGAAACACCATATATTTT; CDR3: CASSLTDAGNTIYF
D: .; size: few; V: TRBV30; J: TRBJ1-6; DNA: TGTGCCTGGAGTAACAGGGAGAGTTCACCCCTCCACTTT; CDR3: CAWSNRESSPLHF
D: TRBD1; size: .; V: TRBV5-1; J: TRBJ2-3; DNA: TGCGCCAGCAGCGCTAGACAGGGGGCCGCAGATACGCAGTATTTT; CDR3: CASSARQGAADTQYF
D: .; size: .; V: TRBV6-6; J: TRBJ1-2; DNA: TGTGCCAGCAGTCCGAGGATGGATGGCTACACCTTC; CDR3: CASSPRMDGYTF
D: TRBD2; size: .; V: TRBV5-1; J: TRBJ2-2; DNA: TGCGCCAGCAGCTCGGGACTAGAGGCCGGGGAGCTGTTTTTT; CDR3: CASSSGLEAGELFF
D: TRBD1; size: .; V: TRBV2; J: TRBJ1-2; DNA: TGTGCCAGCAGGACACCAGAAAGGGACAGGGAGAACTATGGCTACACCTTC; CDR3: CASRTPERDRENYGYTF
D: TRBD1; size: .; V: TRBV13; J: TRBJ1-1; DNA: TGTGCCAGCAGCTCAAGACAGGGGGCGCACACTGAAGCTTTCTTT; CDR3: CASSSRQGAHTEAFF
D: TRBD2; size: .; V: TRBV10-1; J: TRBJ2-3; DNA: TGCGCCAGCAGTGGGGGAATAGCGGGAGGCACAGATACGCAGTATTTT; CDR3: CASSGGIAGGTDTQYF
D: TRBD1; size: .; V: TRBV18; J: TRBJ2-2; DNA: TGTGCCAGCTCAACGGGGCAGGGGGCCGACACCGGGGAGCTGTTTTTT; CDR3: CASSTGQGADTGELFF
D: TRBD1; size: .; V: TRBV7-8; J: TRBJ2-7; DNA: TGTGCCAGCAGCTTGGACAGGTTAGAAGGAGTGGGGCAGTACTTC; CDR3: CASSLDRLEGVGQYF
D: TRBD2; size: .; V: TRBV28; J: TRBJ2-1; DNA: TGTGCCAGCAGTTTCAGCGGGAGGCATGAGCAGTTCTTC; CDR3: CASSFSGRHEQFF
D: .; size: .; V: TRBV28; J: TRBJ2-2; DNA: TGTGCCAGCAGTTTCAGGGGCACCGGGGAGCTGTTTTTT; CDR3: CASSFRGTGELFF
D: .; size: .; V: TRBV18; J: TRBJ1-1; DNA: TGTGCCAGCTCCTCGACACAGAACACTGAAGCTTTCTTT; CDR3: CASSSTQNTEAFF
D: TRBD2; size: .; V: TRBV29-1; J: TRBJ2-1; DNA: TGCAGCGGAAGACTAGCGGGACGCTCCTACAATGAGCAGTTCTTC; CDR3: CSGRLAGRSYNEQFF
D: .; size: .; V: TRBV5-1; J: TRBJ2-3; DNA: TGCGCCAGCAACCAATATCTAGGTCAAGATACGCAGTATTTT; CDR3: CASNQYLGQDTQYF
D: .; size: .; V: TRBV9; J: TRBJ1-6; DNA: TGTGCCAGCTCCAAAGGCCAGGGATATAATTCACCCCTCCACTTT; CDR3: CASSKGQGYNSPLHF
D: TRBD1; size: .; V: TRBV27; J: TRBJ1-6; DNA: TGTGCCAGCACCGAGATGGACAGGGGCAATAATTCACCCCTCCACTTT; CDR3: CASTEMDRGNNSPLHF
D: TRBD2; size: once; V: TRBV28; J: TRBJ2-1; DNA: TGTGCCAGCAGTTCGACTAGCGGGAGCTCCTACAATGAGCAGTTCTTC; CDR3: CASSSTSGSSYNEQFF
D: TRBD2; size: once; V: TRBV6-6; J: TRBJ2-7; DNA: TGTGCCAGCAGTTATGGGACTAGCGTCTCCTACGAGCAGTACTTC; CDR3: CASSYGTSVSYEQYF
D: .; size: .; V: TRBV2; J: TRBJ1-6; DNA: TGTGCCAGCAGGCGGAGGGAATTCAGCTCCTATAATTCACCCCTCCACTTT; CDR3: CASRRREFSSYNSPLHF
D: TRBD1; size: .; V: TRBV6-5; J: TRBJ1-2; DNA: TGTGCCAGCAGGGGACAGGGTGATGGCTACACCTTC; CDR3: CASRGQGDGYTF
D: .; size: .; V: TRBV30; J: TRBJ2-1; DNA: TGTGCCTGGAGGCGGCGGCTCCTCTACAATGAGCAGTTCTTC; CDR3: CAWRRRLLYNEQFF
D: .; size: .; V: TRBV5-8; J: TRBJ2-5; DNA: TGTGCCAGCAGCTTGGCCTTCACGGCAGTAGCACAAGAGACCCAGTACTTC; CDR3: CASSLAFTAVAQETQYF
D: TRBD2; size: .; V: TRBV2; J: TRBJ2-1; DNA: TGTGCCAGCAGTGATGTAGCGGGAGAATATGGAGAGCAGTTCTTC; CDR3: CASSDVAGEYGEQFF
D: TRBD1; size: once; V: TRBV10-3; J: TRBJ2-5; DNA: TGTGCCATCAGACCGTCCTTACAGGGGGACCAAGAGACCCAGTACTTC; CDR3: CAIRPSLQGDQETQYF
D: TRBD1; size: .; V: TRBV7-9; J: TRBJ1-6; DNA: TGTGCCAGCAGCTTATCCGGGACAGGGAATTCACCCCTCCACTTT; CDR3: CASSLSGTGNSPLHF
D: .; size: .; V: TRBV7-2; J: TRBJ1-5; DNA: TGTGCCAGCAGCTTGTGGACGGACTATCAGCCCCAGCATTTT; CDR3: CASSLWTDYQPQHF
D: TRBD1; size: .; V: TRBV3-1/TRBV3-2; J: TRBJ1-1; DNA: TGTGCCAGCAGCCAAGCGGCGACAGGGGTGACTTTCTTT; CDR3: CASSQAATGVTFF
D: .; size: .; V: TRBV13; J: TRBJ1-1; DNA: TGTGCCAGCAGCAAGGGTCAGGGATACATGAACACTGAAGCTTTCTTT; CDR3: CASSKGQGYMNTEAFF
D: TRBD1; size: .; V: TRBV19; J: TRBJ1-5; DNA: TGTGCCAGTAGTCCCAATGCAGGGGGCGGAAGGGGCAATCAGCCCCAGCATTTT; CDR3: CASSPNAGGGRGNQPQHF
D: .; size: .; V: TRBV19; J: TRBJ1-4; DNA: TGTGCCAGTAGTATAGAAAGGACCCCAGGGGAAAAACTGTTTTTT; CDR3: CASSIERTPGEKLFF
D: .; size: .; V: TRBV28; J: TRBJ1-1; DNA: TGTGCCAGCAGTTTATCGGGGGTAGGGGACACTGAAGCTTTCTTT; CDR3: CASSLSGVGDTEAFF
D: TRBD2; size: .; V: TRBV30; J: TRBJ2-3; DNA: TGTGCCTGGACCCCTGGTAGCGGGGCGACAGATACGCAGTATTTT; CDR3: CAWTPGSGATDTQYF
D: .; size: .; V: TRBV5-4; J: TRBJ1-3; DNA: TGTGCCAGCAGCCCTGACAGGAGACGAAACACCATATATTTT; CDR3: CASSPDRRRNTIYF
D: .; size: .; V: TRBV7-9; J: TRBJ2-3; DNA: TGTGCCAGCAGCTTCGGACAGAGCCCCACAGATACGCAGTATTTT; CDR3: CASSFGQSPTDTQYF
D: .; size: .; V: TRBV10-3; J: TRBJ2-5; DNA: TGTGCCATCAGACAACAAGAGACCCAGTACTTC; CDR3: CAIRQQETQYF
D: .; size: few; V: TRBV7-9; J: TRBJ2-2; DNA: TGTGCCAGCAGCCTTCCGGGCACCGGGGAGCTGTTTTTT; CDR3: CASSLPGTGELFF
D: TRBD1; size: .; V: TRBV11-2; J: TRBJ2-3; DNA: TGTGCCAGCAGCTTAAGGGACAGGGGCAGCACAGATACGCAGTATTTT; CDR3: CASSLRDRGSTDTQYF
D: TRBD2; size: .; V: TRBV20-1; J: TRBJ2-3; DNA: TGCAGTGCTAGTTTGTTAGCGGGAATAGATACGCAGTATTTT; CDR3: CSASLLAGIDTQYF
D: .; size: .; V: TRBV10-1; J: TRBJ2-7; DNA: TGCGCCAGCAGTGACTTCCAGGGACTCGAGCAGTACTTC; CDR3: CASSDFQGLEQYF
D: TRBD1; size: .; V: TRBV5-1; J: TRBJ1-4; DNA: TGCGCCAGCAGCTCCGGGACAGGGGGCGCGGTGACTAATGAAAAACTGTTTTTT; CDR3: CASSSGTGGAVTNEKLFF
D: .; size: .; V: TRBV7-7; J: TRBJ2-1; DNA: TGTGCCAGCAGCTTGGGGAGGGGGTCACACAATGAGCAGTTCTTC; CDR3: CASSLGRGSHNEQFF
D: TRBD2; size: .; V: TRBV11-3; J: TRBJ2-3; DNA: TGTGCCAGCAGCTTAGGGACTAGCGGGACTTCAGATACGCAGTATTTT; CDR3: CASSLGTSGTSDTQYF
D: .; size: .; V: TRBV24-1; J: TRBJ1-2; DNA: TGTGCCACCAGTGCCCCTCGGGGTTCTAACTATGGCTACACCTTC; CDR3: CATSAPRGSNYGYTF
D: TRBD1; size: .; V: TRBV6-2/TRBV6-3; J: TRBJ2-5; DNA: TGTGCCAGCAGTTACAGGACAGGGGGAGGAGAGACCCAGTACTTC; CDR3: CASSYRTGGGETQYF
D: .; size: .; V: TRBV5-1; J: TRBJ2-2; DNA: TGCGCCAGCAGGTCTCAGGCAGAGAACACCGGGGAGCTGTTTTTT; CDR3: CASRSQAENTGELFF